This T cell receptor beta chain was found in a study of blood T cell repertoires in COVID-19. Using immunoSEQ multiplex PCR, the repertoire was profiled, and TCRdb retains in-frame clones only, with some absent. The sample shows around 180,000 clones, about 80% of them seen only once. This CDR3 is 11 amino acids long. The germline V gene has CDR1 SGHNT and CDR2 YYREEE (reference sequence). With 1 base removed from V and 5 bases from J, the gap between germline ends came to 4 bases. This TCR was recovered from a human donor in a cohort sampled during active COVID-19. The sequenced sample consisted of peripheral blood. This chain connects TRBV5-4 to TRBJ2-7; D is unresolved. This CDR3 is CASSLFNEQYF. The CDR3 nucleotides read TGTGCCAGCAGCTTGTTTAACGAGCAGTACTTC.